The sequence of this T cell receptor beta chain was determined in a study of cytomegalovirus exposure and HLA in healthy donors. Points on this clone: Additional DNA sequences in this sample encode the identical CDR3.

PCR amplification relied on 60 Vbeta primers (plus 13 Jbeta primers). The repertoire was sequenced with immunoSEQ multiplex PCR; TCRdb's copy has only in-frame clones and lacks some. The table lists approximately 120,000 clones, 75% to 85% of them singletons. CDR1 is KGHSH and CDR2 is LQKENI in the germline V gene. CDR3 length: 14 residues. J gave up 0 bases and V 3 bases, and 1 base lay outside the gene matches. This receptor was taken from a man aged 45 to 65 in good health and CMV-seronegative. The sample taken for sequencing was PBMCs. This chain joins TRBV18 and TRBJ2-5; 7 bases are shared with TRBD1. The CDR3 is CASSPGQYQETQYF. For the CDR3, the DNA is TGTGCCAGCTCACCGGGACAGTACCAAGAGACCCAGTACTTC.